This passage covers 13 T cell receptor beta chains from one sample sequenced in a study of identifying expanded T cells in peripheral blood. Using immunoSEQ multiplex PCR, the repertoire was profiled, and TCRdb retains in-frame clones only, with some absent. The sample has some 97,000 clones, about 90% seen once. Sequenced input: blood. All receptors come from a person aged 18-69 years in good health.

The chain has TRBV7-3 and TRBJ2-2; 9 bases match TRBD1. This CDR3 has 15 amino acids. The V segment lost 5 bases and the J segment 1 base; nucleotides outside the gene matches: 2. Germline loops: CDR1 SGHTA, CDR2 FQGTGA. The CDR3 sequence: CASSRDRVNTGELFF. The CDR3, as DNA: TGTGCCAGCAGCCGGGACAGGGTGAACACCGGGGAGCTGTTTTTT.

The chain carries TRBV7-9 and TRBJ2-1; possibly TRBD2 for D (6 bases). V was cut by 11 bases and J by 6 bases, with 17 bases left in between. CDR3 size: 13 residues. In germline, CDR1 is SEHNR, CDR2 FQNEAQ (reference sequence). The CDR3 loop is CACLRGGGNEQFF. The CDR3 DNA follows: TGTGCCTGTTTGCGGGGCGGTGGCAATGAGCAGTTCTTC.

The chain employs TRBV14 and TRBJ2-1; D perhaps matches TRBD1 (5 bases). The CDR3 spans 13 residues. V was clipped by 4 bases and J by 8 bases, with 12 bases between them. In germline, CDR1 is SGHDN, CDR2 FVKESK. The CDR3 reads CASSRGIFDEQFF. The DNA of the CDR3 is TGTGCCAGCAGCCGGGGCATTTTCGATGAGCAGTTCTTC.

The V and J genes are TRBV11-3 and TRBJ2-2, with TRBD1 as a possible D gene (5 bases). The CDR3 is 15 amino acids. Trimming pared 1 base from V and 5 bases from J, leaving 11 bases between. The germline V gene encodes CDR1 SGHNT and CDR2 YENEEA. CDR3 sequence: CASSLGGGGTGELFF. CDR3 sequence (DNA): TGTGCCAGCAGCTTAGGGGGCGGTGGTACCGGGGAGCTGTTTTTT.

The chain is built from TRBV7-9 and TRBJ1-2; weak D call: TRBD1 (5 bases). Trimming cost V 5 bases and J 6 bases, with 25 bases left between them. From germline, CDR1 is SEHNR and CDR2 FQNEAQ (reference sequence). The CDR3 spans 17 residues. CDR3 sequence reads: CASSRHGPGPHYNGYTF. In DNA form, the CDR3 reads TGTGCCAGCAGCCGACATGGTCCGGGACCCCACTACAATGGCTACACCTTC.

The J gene is TRBJ1-3, the V gene TRBV19; TRBD1 might be the D (5 bases). V was cut by 6 bases and J by 0 bases, with 18 bases left in between. This CDR3 is built from 17 residues. The germline gives CDR1 LNHDA, CDR2 SQIVND (reference sequence). The CDR3, as DNA: TGTGCCAGTAGACACCTGGGGCAGACCCCCTCTGGAAACACCATATATTTT. Protein sequence: CASRHLGQTPSGNTIYF.

The chain combines TRBV7-9 with TRBJ2-7; D is undetermined. The V gene's germline CDR1 is SEHNR and CDR2 FQNEAQ (reference sequence). Trimming removed 4 bases at V and 0 bases at J, with 10 bases between. This CDR3 spans 14 amino acids. The CDR3 loop reads CASSSRMNSYEQYF. For the CDR3, the DNA is TGTGCCAGCAGCTCCAGGATGAACTCCTACGAGCAGTACTTC.

This chain joins TRBV10-1 and TRBJ2-3; D possibly matches TRBD1 or TRBD2 (5 bases each). CDR3 size: 13 residues. Germline V lookup: CDR1 WNHNN, CDR2 SYGVQD (reference sequence). V was shortened by 8 bases and J by 2 bases, with 11 bases between the two germline ends. CDR3 sequence reads: CASSGPFTDTQYF. The CDR3 nucleotides are TGCGCCAGCTCGGGGCCGTTCACAGATACGCAGTATTTT.

J is TRBJ1-1 and V is TRBV14; D is ambiguous. Germline-derived CDR1 and CDR2 are SGHDN and FVKESK. Deletions cut 3 bases from V and 7 bases from J, with 12 bases between. The CDR3 totals 13 residues. In DNA form, the CDR3 reads TGTGCCAGCAGCCACCGCATGGAGGGTGAAGCTTTCTTT. It yields the protein CASSHRMEGEAFF.

The chain combines TRBV29-1 with TRBJ2-7; TRBD1 aligns across 8 bases. V dropped 6 bases and J dropped 6; count of bases not matched to a gene: 13. Germline-derived CDR1 and CDR2 are SQVTM and ANQGSEA. This CDR3 has 14 amino acids. In DNA form, the CDR3 reads TGCAGCGTAATACAGGGGGTATCGCCAGGCGAGCAGTACTTC. This sequence encodes CSVIQGVSPGEQYF.

V and J are TRBV6-5 and TRBJ2-7; 7 bases are shared with TRBD1. This CDR3 region has 14 residues. Germline V gene sequence: CDR1 MNHEY, CDR2 SVGAGI. The junction had 6 bases not matched to a gene; V was cut back by 7 bases and J by 0 bases. DNA for the CDR3: TGTGCCAGCAAATACAGGGGAGCCTCCTACGAGCAGTACTTC. Its protein product is CASKYRGASYEQYF.

This chain uses TRBV19 with TRBJ1-1; 7 bases map to TRBD1. The CDR3 totals 14 residues. J lost 2 bases, V lost 7 bases, and 7 bases had no gene match. CDR1 and CDR2 from the germline V gene are LNHDA and SQIVND (reference sequence). The DNA of the CDR3 is TGTGCCAGTAACACGGGACAGCTCAACACTGAAGCTTTCTTT. Protein sequence: CASNTGQLNTEAFF.

The CDR3 sequence is CASSLVGANGGVDTIYF. DNA of the CDR3: TGTGCCAGCAGTTTGGTCGGGGCCAACGGCGGGGTGGACACCATATATTTT. The gene calls are TRBV28 and TRBJ1-3, with a possible D match to TRBD1 (5 bases). The V end lost 3 bases, the J end lost 8 bases, and 23 bases lay between the germline ends. The germline gives CDR1 MDHEN, CDR2 SYDVKM. The CDR3 extends over 17 amino acids.